This T cell receptor beta chain comes out of a study of identical twins (TCRdb year 2016). Study-wide context: The study deep-sequenced TCR alpha and beta repertoires from monozygotic twins, unrelated adults of various ages and cord blood to test whether fetal clonotypes persist. To rule out contamination, replicate twin experiments were performed at different times with different library preparation protocols.

Every donor in the study was a healthy Caucasian. The twin cohort comprised three pairs of female monozygotic twins, all aged about 18 to 29 years. RNA for TCR libraries was isolated from peripheral blood mononuclear cells. Library preparation employed 5' RACE. TCRdb lists the instrument as Illumina HiSeq 2000. Template switching introduced a universal primer binding site; the final cDNA contained a unique molecular identifier, enabling accurate counting of TCR cDNA molecules. First-strand cDNA for TCR alpha and beta chains was synthesized from specific primers in the conserved constant-segment region. Each cDNA library was double barcoded, with a SMART-Mk sample barcode plus Illumina barcodes, to control for contamination. TruSeq adapter sequences, together with Illumina sample barcodes, were added in two successive PCR steps. The Illumina HiSeq platform was used with custom primers to sequence TCR alpha and beta cDNA libraries. The study's processing was this. Raw reads were processed with MiGEC to extract unique molecular identifiers, and MiXCR was used to determine CDR3 positions. For each individual, recombination models were inferred using an EM algorithm with the repgenHMM and IGoR tools. Shared clonotype analysis was performed with the tcR package in R, normalizing sharing by the product of cloneset sizes. To study raw recombination free of thymic and clonal selection effects, out-of-frame nonproductive sequences were analyzed. TCRdb trimmed the raw reads at Q25, called clones with MiXCR and kept productive beta chains. Each entry is one CDR3 protein sequence, shown with its most common DNA and genes. The V and J calls and clone size come from TCRdb's table, not from the authors' own analysis. The sample table lists 700,000 or so distinct CDR3 sequences, over 8.5% of them with a count of one. The ten largest clones add up to approximately 0.89% of the sample.

In its sample, this clonotype was seen a few times. Which antigen it targets is not known. No base quality information exists; no much larger clone differs at one position. What the authors observed across the whole study: In monozygotic twins, out-of-frame TCR alpha sharing was systematically underestimated by recombination models, although the models agreed with sharing between unrelated individuals. Fewer insertions were carried by abundant cord blood beta clonotypes, a similar but weaker trend appeared in young adult naive repertoires, and no such trend appeared in memory repertoires. Because the same donors could not be followed over many years, the conclusions depended on cross-sectional statistical analysis. Zero-insertion analyses could be partly confounded by invariant T cells such as MAIT and iNKT, though diverse VJ usage argued against such confounding for most clonotypes. Out-of-frame TCR alpha sequences shared between twins showed an excess of low generation-probability sequences compared with coincidental sharing between unrelated individuals. The excess sharing between twins in beta out-of-frame sequences was weaker because fewer shared sequences reduced the signal-to-noise ratio.

V loses 1 base of germline sequence and J loses 2 bases, and the interval between the two ends is 9 bases. The CDR3 runs 16 amino acids, cysteine and phenylalanine included. Left in the record is the CDR3 DNA by itself, 48 bases read in frame from the first base. The same data also went into a second study, on yellow fever vaccine responses in identical twins. As the second paper documents: The authors reported that the T cell response to vaccination in identical twins appeared partly convergent and partly personalized. Focusing on identical twins, the study followed the T cell clones that responded to the vaccine, and did so with precision.

The sequence derives from a young woman in good health. The sequence is built from TRBV12-3 or TRBV12-4 and TRBJ2-6; the best D guess is TRBD2, with 5 bases matching. The sample consisted of PBMCs. Read as DNA, the sequence is TGTGCCAGCAGTTTAGGTCCCGGGGCTGGGGCCAACGTCCTGACTTTC. The translation is CASSLGPGAGANVLTF.